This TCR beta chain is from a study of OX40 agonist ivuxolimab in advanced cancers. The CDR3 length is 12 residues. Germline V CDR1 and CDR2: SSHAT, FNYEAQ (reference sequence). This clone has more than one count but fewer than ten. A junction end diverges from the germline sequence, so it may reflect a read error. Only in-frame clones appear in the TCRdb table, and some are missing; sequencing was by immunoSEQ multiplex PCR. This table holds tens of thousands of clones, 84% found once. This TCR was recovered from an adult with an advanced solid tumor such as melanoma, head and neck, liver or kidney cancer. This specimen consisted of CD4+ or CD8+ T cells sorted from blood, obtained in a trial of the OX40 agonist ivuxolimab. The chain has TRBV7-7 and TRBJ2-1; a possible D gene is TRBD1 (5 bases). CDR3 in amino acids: CASSPQGGEQFF. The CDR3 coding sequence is TGTGCTAGCAGCCCCCAGGGCGGTGAGCAGTTCTTC.